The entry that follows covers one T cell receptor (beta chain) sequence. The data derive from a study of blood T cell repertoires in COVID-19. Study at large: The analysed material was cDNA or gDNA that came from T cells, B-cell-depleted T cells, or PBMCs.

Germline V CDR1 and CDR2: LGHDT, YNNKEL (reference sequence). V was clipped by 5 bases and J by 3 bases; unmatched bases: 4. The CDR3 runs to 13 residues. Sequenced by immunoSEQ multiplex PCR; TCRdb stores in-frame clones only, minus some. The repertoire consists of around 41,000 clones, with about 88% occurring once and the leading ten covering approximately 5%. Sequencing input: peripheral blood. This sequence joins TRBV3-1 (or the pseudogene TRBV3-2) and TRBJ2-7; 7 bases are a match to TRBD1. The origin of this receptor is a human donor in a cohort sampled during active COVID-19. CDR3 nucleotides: TGTGCCAGCAGCGTAGACAGGGACTACGAGCAGTACTTC. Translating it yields CASSVDRDYEQYF.